A selection of T cell receptor beta chains follows, all from one sample in a study of PD-1 blockade in classical Hodgkin lymphoma. The assay was immunoSEQ multiplex PCR, and TCRdb's table has in-frame clones only and misses some. In the table there are 90,000 or so clones, more than 70% of which are singletons. The source was peripheral blood mononuclear cells (PBMCs), collected before the fourth cycle of nivolumab. The receptors originated from a human donor with classical Hodgkin lymphoma. Each CDR3 is given with its conserved first and last residue. A D gene is named only where the DNA matches it firmly. Not all rows give a size; the values are once, few, many and, for expanded clones, a class.

>TRBV7-9|once|TRBD1|TRBJ1-4
CASSLAEGAGEKLFF
TGTGCCAGCAGCTTAGCGGAGGGGGCGGGTGAAAAACTGTTTTTT
>TRBV28|-|-|TRBJ1-4
CASSFRDREKLFF
TGTGCCAGCAGTTTTCGGGACCGTGAAAAACTGTTTTTT
>TRBV25-1|-|-|TRBJ1-1
CASRVQGDTEAFF
TGTGCCAGCAGGGTACAGGGCGACACTGAAGCTTTCTTT
>TRBV7-9|-|TRBD2|TRBJ2-2
CASSTLAGGTGELFF
TGTGCCAGCAGCACCCTAGCGGGAGGTACCGGGGAGCTGTTTTTT
>TRBV4-3|many|-|TRBJ2-7
CASSQDGVQGQYF
TGCGCCAGCAGCCAAGATGGGGTACAGGGGCAGTACTTC
>TRBV7-2|-|TRBD1|TRBJ1-1
CASSFTGGDEAFF
TGTGCCAGCAGCTTTACAGGGGGAGACGAAGCTTTCTTT
>TRBV30|-|-|TRBJ2-2
CAWSSLGVNGELFF
TGTGCCTGGAGTAGCCTGGGGGTCAACGGGGAGCTGTTTTTT
>TRBV7-9|-|-|TRBJ2-1
CASRPRSGPHEQFF
TGTGCCAGCAGACCTAGGTCAGGGCCCCATGAGCAGTTCTTC
>TRBV4-2|-|-|TRBJ1-2
CASSQETSGYTF
TGTGCCAGCAGCCAAGAAACTTCAGGCTACACCTTC
>TRBV5-6|-|-|TRBJ2-3
CASSTGTLTDTQYF
TGTGCCAGCAGCACTGGGACTCTCACAGATACGCAGTATTTT
>TRBV18|few|-|TRBJ1-2
CASSPTLGTTYGYTF
TGTGCCAGCTCACCGACCCTAGGAACGACCTATGGCTACACCTTC
>TRBV6-5|-|-|TRBJ2-1
CASSLNFRAYNEQFF
TGTGCCAGCAGTTTGAACTTCAGGGCCTACAATGAGCAGTTCTTC
>TRBV19|-|-|TRBJ2-3
CASSIAAGLAPSTDTQYF
TGTGCCAGTAGTATAGCCGCCGGTTTAGCGCCTAGCACAGATACGCAGTATTTT
>TRBV5-1|-|-|TRBJ2-3
CASSLLEGPDTQYF
TGCGCCAGCAGCTTGTTAGAGGGGCCGGATACGCAGTATTTT
>TRBV6-6|-|-|TRBJ2-6
CASSYVRSGANVLTF
TGTGCCAGCAGTTACGTGCGCTCTGGGGCCAACGTCCTGACTTTC
>TRBV9|-|TRBD2|TRBJ2-1
CASSVRSGTSGGAGEQFF
TGTGCCAGCAGCGTCCGCTCCGGGACTAGCGGGGGGGCTGGTGAGCAGTTCTTC
>TRBV29-1|-|-|TRBJ1-2
CSVEGGSFYGYTF
TGCAGCGTTGAAGGGGGCAGTTTTTATGGCTACACCTTC
>TRBV7-4|-|TRBD1|TRBJ2-7
CASSLAAGGSYEQYF
TGTGCCAGCAGCTTAGCGGCAGGGGGCTCCTACGAGCAGTACTTC
>TRBV19|-|-|TRBJ2-7
CASRGPREWDMQYF
TGTGCCAGTAGGGGCCCCCGGGAGTGGGATATGCAGTACTTC
>TRBV7-6|-|-|TRBJ1-1
CASSLIWAEISRNTEAFF
TGTGCCAGCAGCTTAATTTGGGCAGAAATAAGCCGGAACACTGAAGCTTTCTTT
>TRBV9|-|TRBD1|TRBJ1-6
CASSVGRPGGPLHF
TGTGCCAGCAGCGTAGGGCGCCCAGGGGGGCCCCTCCACTTT
>TRBV4-2|-|-|TRBJ2-1
CASSHPRALLNEQFF
TGTGCCAGCAGCCACCCTCGGGCCCTTCTCAATGAGCAGTTCTTC
>TRBV28|-|-|TRBJ1-5
CASSFRATGKRPNQPQHF
TGTGCCAGCAGTTTCCGGGCTACAGGTAAAAGACCCAATCAGCCCCAGCATTTT
>TRBV18|once|TRBD1|TRBJ1-2
CASSPMPGQDYGYTF
TGTGCCAGCTCACCGATGCCGGGACAGGACTATGGCTACACCTTC
>TRBV11-2|-|TRBD1|TRBJ2-5
CASSRWTGHQETQYF
TGTGCCAGCAGCCGGTGGACAGGGCACCAAGAGACCCAGTACTTC
>TRBV6-5|-|-|TRBJ1-5
CASTLSVGGNQPQHF
TGTGCCAGCACCCTCTCCGTAGGAGGCAATCAGCCCCAGCATTTT
>TRBV28|-|-|TRBJ2-7
CASSSGTTLYEQYF
TGTGCCAGCAGTTCCGGGACGACCCTCTACGAGCAGTACTTC
>TRBV19|-|-|TRBJ1-5
CASSISGTGGQPQHF
TGTGCCAGTAGTATCTCAGGAACAGGAGGACAGCCCCAGCATTTT